Reported below is one T cell receptor beta chain. Its cognate antigen is unknown. The record originates from a study of graft-versus-host responses after intestinal transplantation. Study overall: Grafts that recipients had were multivisceral, liver-intestinal, or isolated intestinal transplants. Each recipient received anti-thymocyte globulin induction, then tacrolimus and steroids for approximately 3 years. Study-wide findings and caveats: GvH clones were identified in recipient marrow, with some first appearing in ileum or blood.

Profiled with immunoSEQ multiplex PCR; TCRdb holds only in-frame clones, not every one. The profile shows about 86,000 clones, approximately 90% of them singletons. The TCR was taken from a human donor who was the organ donor for an intestinal transplant. The sequences come from unstimulated CD4+ T cells sorted from spleen or lymph node cells, collected before transplant.

Written as DNA, the CDR3 is TGTGCCAGCAGAGTGTCCGTCGCTAGCGGGAGTTATAGGTCCGCGGCAGATACGCAGTATTTT. Its protein product is CASRVSVASGSYRSAADTQYF. This chain uses TRBV13 with TRBJ2-3; 10 bases align to TRBD2. The germline CDR1 and CDR2 sequences are PRHDT and FYEKMQ (reference sequence). This CDR3 spans 21 amino acids. V was pared by 6 bases and J by 4 bases, with 25 bases of the junction left unmatched. Combining the CDR3 with reference TRBV13 and TRBJ2-3 gives the whole variable domain AAGVIQSPRHLIKEKRETATLKCYPIPRHDTVYWYQQGPGQDPQFLISFYEKMQSDKGSIPDRFSAQQFSDYHSELNMSSLELGDSALYFCASRVSVASGSYRSAADTQYFGPGTRLTVL.